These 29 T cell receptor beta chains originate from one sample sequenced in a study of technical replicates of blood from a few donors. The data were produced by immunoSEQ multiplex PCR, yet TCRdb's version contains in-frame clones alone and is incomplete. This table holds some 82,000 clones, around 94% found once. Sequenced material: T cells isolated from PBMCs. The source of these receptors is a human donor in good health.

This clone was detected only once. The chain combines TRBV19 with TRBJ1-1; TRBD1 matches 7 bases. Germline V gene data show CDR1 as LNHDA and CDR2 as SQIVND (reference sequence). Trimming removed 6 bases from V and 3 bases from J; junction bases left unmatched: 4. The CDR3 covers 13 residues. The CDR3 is CASSDTGDTEAFF. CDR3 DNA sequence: TGTGCCAGTAGCGATACAGGGGACACTGAAGCTTTCTTT. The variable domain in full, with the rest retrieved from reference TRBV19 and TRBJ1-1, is DGGITQSPKYLFRKEGQNVTLSCEQNLNHDAMYWYRQDPGQGLRLIYYSQIVNDFQKGDIAEGYSVSREKKESFPLTVTSAQKNPTAFYLCASSDTGDTEAFFGQGTRLTVV.

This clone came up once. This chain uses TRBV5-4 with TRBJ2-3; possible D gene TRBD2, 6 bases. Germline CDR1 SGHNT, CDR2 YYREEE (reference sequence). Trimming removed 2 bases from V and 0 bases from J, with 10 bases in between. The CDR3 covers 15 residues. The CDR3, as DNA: TGTGCCAGCAGCTTAAGGCGGGGAAGCACAGATACGCAGTATTTT. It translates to CASSLRRGSTDTQYF.

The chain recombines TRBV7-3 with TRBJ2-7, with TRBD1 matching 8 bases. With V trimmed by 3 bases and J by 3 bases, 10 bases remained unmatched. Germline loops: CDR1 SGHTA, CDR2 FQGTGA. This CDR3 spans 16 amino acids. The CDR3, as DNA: TGTGCCAGCAGCTTGGGCCCCGGACAGGGTCACTACGAGCAGTACTTC. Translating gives CASSLGPGQGHYEQYF.

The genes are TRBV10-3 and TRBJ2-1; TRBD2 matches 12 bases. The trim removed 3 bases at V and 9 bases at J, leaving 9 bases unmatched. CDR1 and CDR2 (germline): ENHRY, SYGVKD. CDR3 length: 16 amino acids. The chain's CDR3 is CAISEYLAGGSAEQFF. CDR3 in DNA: TGTGCCATCAGTGAATACCTAGCGGGAGGGTCCGCTGAGCAGTTCTTC.

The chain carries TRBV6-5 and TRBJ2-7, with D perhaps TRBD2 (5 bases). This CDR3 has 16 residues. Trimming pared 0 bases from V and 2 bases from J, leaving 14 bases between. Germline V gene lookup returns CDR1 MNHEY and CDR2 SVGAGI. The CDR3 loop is CASSYSIGERPYEQYF. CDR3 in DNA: TGTGCCAGCAGTTACTCGATCGGGGAGCGACCCTACGAGCAGTACTTC.

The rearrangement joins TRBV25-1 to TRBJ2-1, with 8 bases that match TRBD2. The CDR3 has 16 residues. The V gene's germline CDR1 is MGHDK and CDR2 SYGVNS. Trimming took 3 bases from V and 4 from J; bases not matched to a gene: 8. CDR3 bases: TGTGCCAGCAGTGACCCAGAGCGGGAGAGGTACAATGAGCAGTTCTTC. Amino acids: CASSDPERERYNEQFF.

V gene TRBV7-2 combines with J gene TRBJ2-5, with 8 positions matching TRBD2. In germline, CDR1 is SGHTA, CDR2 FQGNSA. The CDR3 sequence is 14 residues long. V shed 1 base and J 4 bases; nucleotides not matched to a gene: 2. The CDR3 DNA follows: TGTGCCAGCAGCTTAGAAAGCGGGGGAGAGACCCAGTACTTC. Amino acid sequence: CASSLESGGETQYF.

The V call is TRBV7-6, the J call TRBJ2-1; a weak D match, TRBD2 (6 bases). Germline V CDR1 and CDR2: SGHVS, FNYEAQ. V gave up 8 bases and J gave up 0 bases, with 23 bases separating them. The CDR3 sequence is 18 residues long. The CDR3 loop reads CASVPSAKTYYSYNEQFF. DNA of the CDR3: TGTGCCAGCGTCCCTAGCGCGAAGACTTACTACTCCTACAATGAGCAGTTCTTC.

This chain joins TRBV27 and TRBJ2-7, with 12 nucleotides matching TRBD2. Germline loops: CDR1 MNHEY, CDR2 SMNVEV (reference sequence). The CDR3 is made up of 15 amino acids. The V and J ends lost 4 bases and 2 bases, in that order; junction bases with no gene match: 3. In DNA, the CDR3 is TGTGCCAGCAGTTACCTAGCGGGAGGGCCCTACGAGCAGTACTTC. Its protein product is CASSYLAGGPYEQYF.

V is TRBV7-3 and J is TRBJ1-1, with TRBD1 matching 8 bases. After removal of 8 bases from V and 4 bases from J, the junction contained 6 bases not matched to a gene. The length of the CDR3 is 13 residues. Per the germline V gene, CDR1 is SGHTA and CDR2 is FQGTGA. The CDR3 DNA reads TGTGCCAGCGGACAGGGCGCGGGCACTGAAGCTTTCTTT. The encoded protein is CASGQGAGTEAFF.

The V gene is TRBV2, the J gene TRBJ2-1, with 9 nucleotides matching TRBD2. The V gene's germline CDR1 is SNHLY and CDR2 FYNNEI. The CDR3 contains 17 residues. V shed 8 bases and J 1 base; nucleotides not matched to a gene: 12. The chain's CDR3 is CASDVAGDVRSYNEQFF. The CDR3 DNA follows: TGTGCCAGCGACGTAGCGGGAGATGTTAGGTCCTACAATGAGCAGTTCTTC.

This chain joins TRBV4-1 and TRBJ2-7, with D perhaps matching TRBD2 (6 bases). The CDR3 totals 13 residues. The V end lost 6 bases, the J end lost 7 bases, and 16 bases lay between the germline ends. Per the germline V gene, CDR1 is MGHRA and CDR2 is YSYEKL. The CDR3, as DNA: TGCGCCAGCAGGGGCGGGGCCCATCGGGAGCAGTACTTC. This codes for CASRGGAHREQYF.

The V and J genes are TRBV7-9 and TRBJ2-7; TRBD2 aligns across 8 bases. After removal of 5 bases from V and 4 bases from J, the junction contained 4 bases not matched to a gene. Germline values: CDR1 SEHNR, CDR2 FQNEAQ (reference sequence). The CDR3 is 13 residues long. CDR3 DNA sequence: TGTGCCAGCAGCGCTATAGCGGGATACGAGCAGTACTTC. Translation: CASSAIAGYEQYF.

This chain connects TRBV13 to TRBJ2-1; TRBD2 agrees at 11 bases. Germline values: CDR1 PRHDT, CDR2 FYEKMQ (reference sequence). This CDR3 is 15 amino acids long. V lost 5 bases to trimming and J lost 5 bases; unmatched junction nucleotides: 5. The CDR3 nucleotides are TGTGCCAGCAGCCCGGGACTAGCGGCCAACAATGAGCAGTTCTTC. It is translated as CASSPGLAANNEQFF.

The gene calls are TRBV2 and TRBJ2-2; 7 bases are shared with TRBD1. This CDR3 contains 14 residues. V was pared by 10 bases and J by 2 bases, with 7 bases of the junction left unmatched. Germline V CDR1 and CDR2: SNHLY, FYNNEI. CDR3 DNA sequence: TGTGCCAATAGACAGGGAATTAACACCGGGGAGCTGTTTTTT. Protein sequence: CANRQGINTGELFF.

The CDR3 region has the DNA TGTGCCAGCAGTTACGGCATGCGGGAGAATACGCAGTATTTT. This sequence encodes CASSYGMRENTQYF. This chain uses TRBV6-5 with TRBJ2-3; TRBD2 aligns across 7 bases. The CDR3 totals 14 residues. V gave up 2 bases and J gave up 7 bases; unmatched junction bases: 6. CDR1 and CDR2 from the germline V gene are MNHEY and SVGAGI.

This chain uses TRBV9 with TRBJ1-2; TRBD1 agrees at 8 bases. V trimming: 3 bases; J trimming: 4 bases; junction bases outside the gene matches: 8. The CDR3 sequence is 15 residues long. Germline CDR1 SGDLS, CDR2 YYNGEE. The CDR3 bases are TGTGCCAGCAGCGACGGCGGACAGGGTTTCTATGGCTACACCTTC. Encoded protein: CASSDGGQGFYGYTF. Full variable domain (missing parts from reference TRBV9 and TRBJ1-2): DSGVTQTPKHLITATGQRVTLRCSPRSGDLSVYWYQQSLDQGLQFLIQYYNGEERAKGNILERFSAQQFPDLHSELNLSSLELGDSALYFCASSDGGQGFYGYTFGSGTRLTVV.

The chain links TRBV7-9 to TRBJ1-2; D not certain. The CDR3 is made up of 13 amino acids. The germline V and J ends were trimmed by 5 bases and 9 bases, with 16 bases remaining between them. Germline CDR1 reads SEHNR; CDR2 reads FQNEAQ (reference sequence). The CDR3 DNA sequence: TGTGCCAGCAGCCCCGGGGTTCGTGCGAGCTACACCTTC. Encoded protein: CASSPGVRASYTF. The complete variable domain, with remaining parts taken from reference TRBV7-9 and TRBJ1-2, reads DTGVSQNPRHKITKRGQNVTFRCDPISEHNRLYWYRQTLGQGPEFLTYFQNEAQLEKSRLLSDRFSAERPKGSFSTLEIQRTEQGDSAMYLCASSPGVRASYTFGSGTRLTVV.

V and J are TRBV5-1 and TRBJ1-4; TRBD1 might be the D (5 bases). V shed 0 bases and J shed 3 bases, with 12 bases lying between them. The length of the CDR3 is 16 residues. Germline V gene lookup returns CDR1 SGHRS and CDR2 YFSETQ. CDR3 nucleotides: TGCGCCAGCAGCTTGGCCGAAGGGGCAGCTAATGAAAAACTGTTTTTT. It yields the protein CASSLAEGAANEKLFF.

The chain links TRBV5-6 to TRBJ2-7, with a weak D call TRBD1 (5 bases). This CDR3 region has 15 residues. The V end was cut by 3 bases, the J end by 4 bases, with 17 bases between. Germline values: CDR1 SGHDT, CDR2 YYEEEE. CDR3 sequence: CASSSLGQGIYEQYF. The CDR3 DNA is TGTGCCAGCAGCTCCCTAGGGCAGGGTATTTACGAGCAGTACTTC.

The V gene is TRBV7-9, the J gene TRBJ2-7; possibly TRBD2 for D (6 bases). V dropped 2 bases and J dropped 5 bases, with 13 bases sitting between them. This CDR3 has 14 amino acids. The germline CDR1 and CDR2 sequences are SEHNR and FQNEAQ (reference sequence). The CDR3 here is CASSLLRDWDEQYF. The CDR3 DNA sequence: TGTGCCAGCAGCTTACTCCGGGACTGGGACGAGCAGTACTTC.

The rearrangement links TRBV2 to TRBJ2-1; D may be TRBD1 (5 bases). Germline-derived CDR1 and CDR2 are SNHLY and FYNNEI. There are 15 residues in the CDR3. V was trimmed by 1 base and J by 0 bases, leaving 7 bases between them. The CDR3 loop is CASSEGQYSYNEQFF. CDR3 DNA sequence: TGTGCCAGCAGTGAAGGACAGTACTCCTACAATGAGCAGTTCTTC.

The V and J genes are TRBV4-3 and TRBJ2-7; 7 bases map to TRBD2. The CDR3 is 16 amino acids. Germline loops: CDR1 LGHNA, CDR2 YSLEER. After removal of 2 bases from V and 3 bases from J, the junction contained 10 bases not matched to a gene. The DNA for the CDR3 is TGCGCCAGCAGCCAAACCAATCTAGCGGCTTACTACGAGCAGTACTTC. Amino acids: CASSQTNLAAYYEQYF.

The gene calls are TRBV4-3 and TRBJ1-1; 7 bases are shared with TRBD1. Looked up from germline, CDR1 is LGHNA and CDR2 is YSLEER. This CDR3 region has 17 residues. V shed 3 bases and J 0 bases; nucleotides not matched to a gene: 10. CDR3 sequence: CASSQNLGQPMNTEAFF. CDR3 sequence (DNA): TGCGCCAGCAGCCAGAACTTGGGACAGCCTATGAACACTGAAGCTTTCTTT.

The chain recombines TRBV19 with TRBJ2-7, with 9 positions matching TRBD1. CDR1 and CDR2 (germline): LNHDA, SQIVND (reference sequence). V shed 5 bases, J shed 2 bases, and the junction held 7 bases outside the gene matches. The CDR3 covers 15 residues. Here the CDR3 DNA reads TGTGCCAGTAGTTTGGGACAGGGTGGCACCTACGAGCAGTACTTC. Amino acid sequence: CASSLGQGGTYEQYF. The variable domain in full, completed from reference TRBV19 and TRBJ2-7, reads DGGITQSPKYLFRKEGQNVTLSCEQNLNHDAMYWYRQDPGQGLRLIYYSQIVNDFQKGDIAEGYSVSREKKESFPLTVTSAQKNPTAFYLCASSLGQGGTYEQYFGPGTRLTVT.

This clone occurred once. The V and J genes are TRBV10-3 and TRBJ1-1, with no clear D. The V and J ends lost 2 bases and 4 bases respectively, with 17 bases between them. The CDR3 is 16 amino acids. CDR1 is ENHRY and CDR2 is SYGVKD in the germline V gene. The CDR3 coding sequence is TGTGCCATCAGTGAGACCGGGGAAGGTTGGGGCACTGAAGCTTTCTTT. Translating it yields CAISETGEGWGTEAFF.

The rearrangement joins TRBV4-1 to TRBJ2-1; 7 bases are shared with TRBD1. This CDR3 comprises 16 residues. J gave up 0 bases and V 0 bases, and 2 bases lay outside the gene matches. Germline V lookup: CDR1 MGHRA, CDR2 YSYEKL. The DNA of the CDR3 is TGCGCCAGCAGCCAAGATCAGGGGGACTCCTACAATGAGCAGTTCTTC. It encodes CASSQDQGDSYNEQFF.

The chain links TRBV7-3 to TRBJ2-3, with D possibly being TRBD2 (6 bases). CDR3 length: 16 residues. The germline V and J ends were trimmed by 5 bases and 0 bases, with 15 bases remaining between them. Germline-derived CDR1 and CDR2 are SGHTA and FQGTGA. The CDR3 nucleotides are TGTGCCAGCAGCGCCCGACTAGAATCGAGCACAGATACGCAGTATTTT. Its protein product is CASSARLESSTDTQYF.

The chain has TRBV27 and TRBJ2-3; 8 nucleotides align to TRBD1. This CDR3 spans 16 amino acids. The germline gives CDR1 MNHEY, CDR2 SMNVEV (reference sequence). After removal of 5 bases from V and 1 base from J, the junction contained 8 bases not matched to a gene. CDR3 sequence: CASSQGTGRGTDTQYF. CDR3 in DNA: TGTGCCAGCAGTCAGGGGACAGGACGGGGCACAGATACGCAGTATTTT.